The 31 T cell receptor beta chains in this list originate from one sample, sequenced in a study of blood T cell repertoires in COVID-19. The method was immunoSEQ multiplex PCR; TCRdb's version includes in-frame clones alone and lacks a portion of them. The sample has 200,000 to 250,000 clones, around 89% seen once. Sequencing was carried out using PBMCs or T cells enriched from blood (not recorded which). Every receptor here comes from a woman in her twenties or thirties who had recovered from COVID-19.

In DNA, the CDR3 is TGCGCCAGCAGCCAAATCGGGACAGGGGTTTCTGGGGCCAACGTCCTGACTTTC. As protein: CASSQIGTGVSGANVLTF. V and J are TRBV4-3 and TRBJ2-6, with 10 nucleotides matching TRBD1. Germline V gene data show CDR1 as LGHNA and CDR2 as YSLEER. Trimming cost V 2 bases and J 1 base; bases outside gene matches: 5. The CDR3 extends over 18 amino acids.

CDR3 loop: CASSFYSNQPQHF. CDR3 sequence (DNA): TGTGCCAGCAGTTTCTATAGCAATCAGCCCCAGCATTTT. The chain employs TRBV27 and TRBJ1-5; the D is unclear. Between the trimmed V and J ends, which lost 3 bases and 0 bases, there was a span of 3 bases. This CDR3 has 13 amino acids. Per germline, CDR1 MNHEY and CDR2 SMNVEV (reference sequence).

The chain has TRBV5-8 and TRBJ1-2; 7 nucleotides agree with TRBD1. Per the germline V gene, CDR1 is SGHTS and CDR2 is YDEGEE. CDR3 length: 15 residues. The ends lost 4 bases at V and 8 bases at J; junction bases unmatched: 14. CDR3 region: CASSRGLTTGTGYTF. CDR3 in DNA: TGTGCCAGCAGCCGGGGGCTCACGACAGGGACCGGCTACACCTTC.

The chain joins TRBV19 to TRBJ1-3, with a weak D call TRBD1 (6 bases). Germline CDR1 is LNHDA and CDR2 is SQIVND (reference sequence). Trimming stripped 6 bases from V and 4 bases from J, with 13 bases between. The CDR3 contains 14 residues. Written as DNA, the CDR3 is TGTGCCAGTAGCCCTACAGGGCACGGAAACACCATATATTTT. Amino acids: CASSPTGHGNTIYF.

The V gene is TRBV11-2, the J gene TRBJ2-1, with 7 bases identical to TRBD2. The CDR3 consists of 13 residues. V lost 11 bases and J lost 8; bases outside the gene matches: 12. Germline values: CDR1 SGHAT, CDR2 FQNNGV. CDR3: CAWGRAGSYEQFF. The CDR3 DNA is TGTGCCTGGGGGAGGGCAGGGAGCTATGAGCAGTTCTTC.

The CDR3 loop reads CAISEPNHRGLIEQYF. The CDR3 region has the DNA TGTGCCATCAGTGAGCCAAACCACAGGGGGCTGATCGAGCAGTACTTC. V is TRBV10-3 and J is TRBJ2-7; 9 bases line up with TRBD1. There are 16 residues in the CDR3. Germline V gene data show CDR1 as ENHRY and CDR2 as SYGVKD. The trim removed 2 bases at V and 6 bases at J, leaving 11 bases unmatched.

This clone was counted a single time. This chain links TRBV5-4 with TRBJ1-1, with TRBD1 as a possible D gene (6 bases). V was trimmed by 4 bases and J by 5 bases, leaving 24 bases between them. The CDR3 contains 17 residues. Germline lookup yields CDR1 SGHNT and CDR2 YYREEE (reference sequence). CDR3 sequence reads: CASSPHSLIRGGTEAFF. CDR3 in DNA: TGTGCCAGCAGCCCGCATTCTCTTATCAGGGGCGGGACTGAAGCTTTCTTT.

The V call is TRBV6-6, the J call TRBJ1-2; TRBD1 matches at 9 bases. The V gene's germline CDR1 is MNHNY and CDR2 SVGAGI (reference sequence). J gave up 2 bases and V 5 bases, and 3 bases lay outside the gene matches. The CDR3 length is 14 residues. Written as DNA, the CDR3 is TGTGCCAGCAGTCTACAGGGGGCGAACTATGGCTACACCTTC. Protein sequence: CASSLQGANYGYTF.

V is TRBV6-1 and J is TRBJ2-3; 11 nucleotides match TRBD2. Germline assignment: CDR1 MNHNS and CDR2 SASEGT. The CDR3 has 22 residues. J gave up 0 bases and V 2 bases, and 19 bases lay outside the gene matches. CDR3 bases: TGTGCCAGCAGTGAAATTAGATCTCCGACTAGCGGGGACACCACAAGCACAGATACGCAGTATTTT. Residues: CASSEIRSPTSGDTTSTDTQYF.

The genes are TRBV25-1 and TRBJ2-7; D not resolved. Trimming pared 3 bases from V and 0 bases from J, leaving 12 bases between. The germline V gene encodes CDR1 MGHDK and CDR2 SYGVNS. CDR3 length: 15 residues. The CDR3 sequence is CASSDPHTASYEQYF. DNA for the CDR3: TGTGCCAGCAGTGACCCTCACACAGCCTCCTACGAGCAGTACTTC.

The chain combines TRBV7-3 with TRBJ1-2; D not certain. Between the trimmed V and J ends, which lost 8 bases and 6 bases, there was a span of 22 bases. The CDR3 is 15 residues long. CDR1 is SGHTA, CDR2 FQGTGA, per germline. DNA for the CDR3: TGTGCCAGCGACAATGAGGGCAGACCTTCACATGGCTACACCTTC. Its translation is CASDNEGRPSHGYTF.

The chain carries TRBV11-2 and TRBJ2-3; D might be TRBD2 (6 bases). The CDR3 loop spans 13 amino acids. V was shortened by 8 bases and J by 4 bases, with 13 bases between the two germline ends. In germline, CDR1 is SGHAT, CDR2 FQNNGV. DNA of the CDR3: TGTGCCAGCCGCTCGCCGGGGGCAGATACGCAGTATTTT. Amino acids: CASRSPGADTQYF.

The genes are TRBV6-2 or TRBV6-3 and TRBJ2-7, with 13 bases aligning to TRBD2. V lost 4 bases and J lost 7; bases outside the gene matches: 7. This CDR3 has 15 amino acids. CDR1 is MNHEY and CDR2 is SVGEGT in the germline V gene. The CDR3 region has the DNA TGTGCCAGCAGTTCGGGGACTAGCGGGGTGAGAGAGCAGTACTTC. It encodes CASSSGTSGVREQYF.

V is TRBV4-1 and J is TRBJ2-2; TRBD2 might be the D (7 bases). Germline V gene sequence: CDR1 MGHRA, CDR2 YSYEKL. The CDR3 runs to 17 residues. The V gene lost 0 bases and the J gene lost 4 bases, with 15 bases spanning the gap. The CDR3 is CASSQDLGAGVTGELFF. In nucleotides, the CDR3 is TGCGCCAGCAGCCAAGATCTGGGGGCGGGGGTCACCGGGGAGCTGTTTTTT.

The DNA of the CDR3 is TGTGCCAGCAGCCCAAGCGGGGGCAGATACAATGAGCAGTTCTTC. It codes for CASSPSGGRYNEQFF. J is TRBJ2-1 and V is TRBV5-6, with 8 positions matching TRBD2. J gave up 4 bases and V 4 bases, and 7 bases lay outside the gene matches. This CDR3 is 15 amino acids long. CDR1 and CDR2 from the germline V gene are SGHDT and YYEEEE.

This chain links TRBV4-1 with TRBJ2-1; no clear D gene. Per the germline V gene, CDR1 is MGHRA and CDR2 is YSYEKL. There are 16 residues in the CDR3. V dropped 3 bases and J dropped 4 bases, with 16 bases sitting between them. The CDR3 loop reads CASSQVDMVYYNEQFF. CDR3 nucleotides: TGCGCCAGCAGCCAGGTCGACATGGTTTATTACAATGAGCAGTTCTTC.

This clone is a singleton in its sample. This chain links TRBV3-1 (or the pseudogene TRBV3-2) with TRBJ2-3; D remains ambiguous. CDR3 length: 12 amino acids. Germline V gene lookup returns CDR1 LGHDT and CDR2 YNNKEL (reference sequence). Trimming left V 0 bases short and J 5 bases short, with 3 bases between. The chain's CDR3 is CASSQELDTQYF. CDR3 nucleotide sequence: TGTGCCAGCAGCCAAGAACTAGATACGCAGTATTTT.

The chain combines TRBV19 with TRBJ1-5, with D possibly matching TRBD1 (6 bases). Trimming removed 4 bases from V and 2 bases from J, with 15 bases in between. CDR3 length: 16 residues. CDR1 and CDR2 (germline): LNHDA, SQIVND (reference sequence). This CDR3 is CASSTPAGAGNQPQHF. The CDR3 DNA is TGTGCCAGTAGTACCCCGGCGGGGGCGGGCAATCAGCCCCAGCATTTT.

The gene calls are TRBV7-2 and TRBJ1-5; tentative D call: TRBD1 (5 bases). The CDR3 is 15 amino acids. V shed 5 bases and J shed 4 bases, with 15 bases lying between them. Germline V CDR1 and CDR2: SGHTA, FQGNSA. The CDR3 region is CASSLGAGYNQPQHF. The CDR3 nucleotides read TGTGCCAGCAGCCTAGGGGCGGGGTATAATCAGCCCCAGCATTTT.

The chain employs TRBV7-6 and TRBJ2-7; 7 nucleotides agree with TRBD1. Germline V gene data show CDR1 as SGHVS and CDR2 as FNYEAQ. The CDR3 spans 16 residues. The J segment lost 4 bases and the V segment lost 1 base, leaving 10 bases of the junction unmatched. The CDR3 loop reads CASSLDEGTVRYEQYF. The CDR3 DNA reads TGTGCCAGCAGCTTAGACGAAGGGACAGTTAGATACGAGCAGTACTTC.

The V gene is TRBV3-1 (or the pseudogene TRBV3-2), the J gene TRBJ1-1; unclear D gene. Germline CDR1 reads LGHDT; CDR2 reads YNNKEL (reference sequence). This CDR3 has 14 residues. The ends were cut back, 1 base at V and 3 bases at J, with 9 bases in the middle. CDR3 amino acids: CASSQGRVDTEAFF. As DNA, the CDR3 is TGTGCCAGCAGCCAAGGGAGGGTGGACACTGAAGCTTTCTTT.

The chain recombines TRBV6-5 with TRBJ2-7, with 9 bases identical to TRBD2. The CDR3 sequence is 15 residues long. V trimming: 6 bases; J trimming: 6 bases; junction bases outside the gene matches: 12. The germline gives CDR1 MNHEY, CDR2 SVGAGI. CDR3 DNA sequence: TGTGCCAGCAGGGTCCCCGGGACTAGCTTTTTCGAGCAGTACTTC. Translating it yields CASRVPGTSFFEQYF.

The rearrangement links TRBV3-1 (or the pseudogene TRBV3-2) to TRBJ2-7; D remains unclear. The CDR3 contains 11 residues. V lost 0 bases and J lost 9, with 6 bases in between. The V gene's germline CDR1 is LGHDT and CDR2 YNNKEL (reference sequence). The CDR3 reads CASSQDIVQYF. The DNA for the CDR3 is TGTGCCAGCAGCCAAGATATTGTGCAGTACTTC.

CDR3 coding DNA: TGTGCCAGCAGCAGGACAGGGGGGTCGCAGCCCCAGCATTTT. Amino acids: CASSRTGGSQPQHF. The rearrangement uses TRBV9 and TRBJ1-5; 10 nucleotides line up with TRBD1. Trimming took 4 bases from V and 7 from J; bases not matched to a gene: 5. The CDR3 extends over 14 amino acids. The germline V gene has CDR1 SGDLS and CDR2 YYNGEE.

CDR3 sequence: CASSPGLSYQETQYF. The CDR3 nucleotides are TGTGCCAGTAGTCCGGGACTATCGTACCAAGAGACCCAGTACTTC. The J gene is TRBJ2-5, the V gene TRBV19; TRBD2 matches at 7 bases. The CDR3 has 15 residues. Trimming at V came to 5 bases and at J to 0 bases, leaving 6 bases not matched to a gene. Per germline, CDR1 LNHDA and CDR2 SQIVND (reference sequence).

The rearrangement uses TRBV15 and TRBJ2-5; TRBD2 agrees at 8 bases. Germline trimming cut 9 bases from V and 3 bases from J; bases unmatched to any gene: 6. The CDR3 sequence is 13 residues long. Germline V gives CDR1 LNHNV, CDR2 YYDKDF (reference sequence). CDR3 amino acids: CATSQGLEETQYF. Here the CDR3 DNA reads TGTGCCACTAGTCAGGGACTAGAAGAGACCCAGTACTTC.

This chain links TRBV12-3 or TRBV12-4 with TRBJ2-3; TRBD1 matches 7 bases. V dropped 5 bases and J dropped 7; count of bases not matched to a gene: 3. The length of the CDR3 is 12 residues. The CDR3 reads CASSPQGNTQYF. In DNA, the CDR3 is TGTGCCAGCAGTCCACAGGGGAATACGCAGTATTTT.

The J gene is TRBJ1-3, the V gene TRBV7-2; D remains ambiguous. This CDR3 has 14 amino acids. Per the germline V gene, CDR1 is SGHTA and CDR2 is FQGNSA. Trimming took 6 bases from V and 4 from J, leaving 13 bases between them. CDR3 sequence: CASSSQPGGNTIYF. The CDR3 nucleotides read TGTGCCAGCAGTTCCCAACCAGGAGGAAACACCATATATTTT.

Here the CDR3 reads CASSQVDRGGEKLFF. The CDR3 region has the DNA TGCGCCAGCAGCCAAGTGGACAGGGGAGGTGAAAAACTGTTTTTT. The V gene is TRBV4-1, the J gene TRBJ1-4, with TRBD1 identical over 9 bases. This CDR3 spans 15 amino acids. CDR1 is MGHRA and CDR2 is YSYEKL in the germline V gene. V shed 1 base, J shed 7 bases, and the junction held 4 bases outside the gene matches.

The rearrangement joins TRBV12-5 to TRBJ1-3; 7 positions agree with TRBD1. The CDR3 has 17 residues. J was trimmed by 0 bases and V by 3 bases; bases with no gene match: 8. Germline lookup yields CDR1 LGHNT and CDR2 FRNRAP. CDR3 region: CASGFRGTASSGNTIYF. As DNA, the CDR3 is TGTGCTAGTGGTTTCAGGGGGACAGCAAGCTCTGGAAACACCATATATTTT.

The chain employs TRBV5-1 and TRBJ1-5; 9 bases fit TRBD1. CDR1 and CDR2 (germline): SGHRS, YFSETQ. The CDR3 consists of 15 residues. The ends lost 6 bases at V and 7 bases at J; junction bases unmatched: 11. The CDR3 DNA reads TGCGCCAGCACCAGGACAGGGGAGACGGGACAGCCCCAGCATTTT. Its protein product is CASTRTGETGQPQHF.